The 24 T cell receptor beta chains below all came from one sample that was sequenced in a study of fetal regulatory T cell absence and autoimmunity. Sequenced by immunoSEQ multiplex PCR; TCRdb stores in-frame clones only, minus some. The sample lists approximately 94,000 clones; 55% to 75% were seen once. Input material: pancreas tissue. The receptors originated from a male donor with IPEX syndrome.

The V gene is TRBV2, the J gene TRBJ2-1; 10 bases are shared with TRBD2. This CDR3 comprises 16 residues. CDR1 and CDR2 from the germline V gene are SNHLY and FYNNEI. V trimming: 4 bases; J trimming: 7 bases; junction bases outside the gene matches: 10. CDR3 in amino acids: CASSAAGLAFGNEQFF. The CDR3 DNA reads TGTGCCAGCAGTGCTGCGGGACTAGCGTTTGGGAATGAGCAGTTCTTC. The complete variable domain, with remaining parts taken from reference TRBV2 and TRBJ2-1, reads EPEVTQTPSHQVTQMGQEVILRCVPISNHLYFYWYRQILGQKVEFLVSFYNNEISEKSEIFDDQFSVERPDGSNFTLKIRSTKLEDSAMYFCASSAAGLAFGNEQFFGPGTRLTVL.

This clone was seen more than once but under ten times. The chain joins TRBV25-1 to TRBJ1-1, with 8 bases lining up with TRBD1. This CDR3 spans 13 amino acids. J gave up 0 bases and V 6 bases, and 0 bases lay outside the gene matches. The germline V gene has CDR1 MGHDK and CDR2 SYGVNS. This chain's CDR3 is CASRTGVNTEAFF. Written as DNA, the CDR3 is TGTGCCAGCAGGACAGGGGTGAACACTGAAGCTTTCTTT.

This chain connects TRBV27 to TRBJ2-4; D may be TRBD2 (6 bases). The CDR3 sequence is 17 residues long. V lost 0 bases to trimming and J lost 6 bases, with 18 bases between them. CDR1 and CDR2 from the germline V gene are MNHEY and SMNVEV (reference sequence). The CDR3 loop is CASSLSSATRFPNIQYF. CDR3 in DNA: TGTGCCAGCAGTTTATCATCGGCGACTAGATTTCCAAACATTCAGTACTTC.

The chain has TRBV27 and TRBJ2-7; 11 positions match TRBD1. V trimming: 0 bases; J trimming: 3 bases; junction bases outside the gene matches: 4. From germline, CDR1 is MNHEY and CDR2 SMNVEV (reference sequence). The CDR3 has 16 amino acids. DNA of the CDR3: TGTGCCAGCAGTTTATCCCGGACAGGGGGCAACTACGAGCAGTACTTC. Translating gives CASSLSRTGGNYEQYF.

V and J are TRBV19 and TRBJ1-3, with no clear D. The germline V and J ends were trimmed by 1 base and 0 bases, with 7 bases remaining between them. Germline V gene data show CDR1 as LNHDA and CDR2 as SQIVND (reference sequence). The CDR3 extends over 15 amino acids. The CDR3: CASSIGWNSGNTIYF. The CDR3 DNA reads TGTGCCAGTAGTATAGGCTGGAACTCTGGAAACACCATATATTTT.

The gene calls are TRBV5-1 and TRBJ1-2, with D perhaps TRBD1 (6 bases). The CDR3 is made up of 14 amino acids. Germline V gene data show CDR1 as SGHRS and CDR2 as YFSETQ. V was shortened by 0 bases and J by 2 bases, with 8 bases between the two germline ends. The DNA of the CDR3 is TGCGCCAGCAGCTTGGACGGGGGCAACTATGGCTACACCTTC. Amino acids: CASSLDGGNYGYTF. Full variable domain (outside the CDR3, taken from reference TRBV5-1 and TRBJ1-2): KAGVTQTPRYLIKTRGQQVTLSCSPISGHRSVSWYQQTPGQGLQFLFEYFSETQRNKGNFPGRFSGRQFSNSRSEMNVSTLELGDSALYLCASSLDGGNYGYTFGSGTRLTVV.

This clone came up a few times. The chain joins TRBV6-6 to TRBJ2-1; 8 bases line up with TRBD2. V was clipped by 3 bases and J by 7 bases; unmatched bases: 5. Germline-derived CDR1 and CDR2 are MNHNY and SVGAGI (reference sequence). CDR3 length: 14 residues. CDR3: CASSYTGGGNEQFF. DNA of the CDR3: TGTGCCAGCAGTTATACGGGAGGGGGGAATGAGCAGTTCTTC.

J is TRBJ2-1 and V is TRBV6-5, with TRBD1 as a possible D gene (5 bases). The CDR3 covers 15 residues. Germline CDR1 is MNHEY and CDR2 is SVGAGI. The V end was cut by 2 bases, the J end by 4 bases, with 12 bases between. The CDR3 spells CASSYSRVGYNEQFF. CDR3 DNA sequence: TGTGCCAGCAGTTACAGCAGGGTAGGGTACAATGAGCAGTTCTTC.

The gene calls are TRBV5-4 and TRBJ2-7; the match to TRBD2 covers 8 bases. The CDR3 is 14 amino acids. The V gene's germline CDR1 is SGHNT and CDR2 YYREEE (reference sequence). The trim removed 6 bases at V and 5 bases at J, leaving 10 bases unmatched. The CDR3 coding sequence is TGTGCCAGCACTCGGGGGGGCGTTCGGGACGAGCAGTACTTC. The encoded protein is CASTRGGVRDEQYF.

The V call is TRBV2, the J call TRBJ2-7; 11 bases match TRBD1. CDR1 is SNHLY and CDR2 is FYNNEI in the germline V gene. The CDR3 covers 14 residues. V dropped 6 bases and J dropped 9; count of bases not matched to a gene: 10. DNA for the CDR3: TGTGCCAGCAGACCGGGACAGGGGGATCTCGGGCAGTACTTC. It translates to CASRPGQGDLGQYF.

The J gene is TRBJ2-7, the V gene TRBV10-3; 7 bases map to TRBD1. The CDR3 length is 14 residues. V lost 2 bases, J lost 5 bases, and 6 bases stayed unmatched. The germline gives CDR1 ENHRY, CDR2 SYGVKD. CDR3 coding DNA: TGTGCCATCAGTGAGCAAGACAGGGCGAACGAGCAGTACTTC. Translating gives CAISEQDRANEQYF.

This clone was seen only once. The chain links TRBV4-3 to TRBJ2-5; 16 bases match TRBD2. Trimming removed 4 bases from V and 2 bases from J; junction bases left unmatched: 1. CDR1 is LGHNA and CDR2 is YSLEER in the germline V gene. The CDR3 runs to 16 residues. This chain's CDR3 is CASSLGLAGGQETQYF. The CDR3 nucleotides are TGCGCCAGCAGCCTGGGACTAGCGGGGGGGCAAGAGACCCAGTACTTC.

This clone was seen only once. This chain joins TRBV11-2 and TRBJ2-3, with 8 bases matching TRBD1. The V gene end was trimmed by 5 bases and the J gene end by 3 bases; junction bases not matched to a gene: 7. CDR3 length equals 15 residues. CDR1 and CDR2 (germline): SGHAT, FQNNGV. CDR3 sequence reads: CASSIGQGPTDTQYF. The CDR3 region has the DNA TGTGCCAGCAGCATAGGACAGGGTCCGACAGATACGCAGTATTTT.

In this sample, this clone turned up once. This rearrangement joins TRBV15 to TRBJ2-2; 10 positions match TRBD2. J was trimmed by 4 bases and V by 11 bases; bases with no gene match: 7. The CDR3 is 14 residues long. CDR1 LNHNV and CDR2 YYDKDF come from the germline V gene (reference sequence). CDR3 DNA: TGTGCCGAACCGGGACTAGCGTCCACCGGGGAGCTGTTTTTT. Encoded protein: CAEPGLASTGELFF.

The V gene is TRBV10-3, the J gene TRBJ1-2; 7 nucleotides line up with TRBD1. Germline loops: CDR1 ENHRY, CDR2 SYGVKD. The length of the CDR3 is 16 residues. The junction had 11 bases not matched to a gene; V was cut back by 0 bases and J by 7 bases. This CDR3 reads CAISESSPGQEGGYTF. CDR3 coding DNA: TGTGCCATCAGTGAGTCGAGCCCCGGACAGGAGGGTGGCTACACCTTC.

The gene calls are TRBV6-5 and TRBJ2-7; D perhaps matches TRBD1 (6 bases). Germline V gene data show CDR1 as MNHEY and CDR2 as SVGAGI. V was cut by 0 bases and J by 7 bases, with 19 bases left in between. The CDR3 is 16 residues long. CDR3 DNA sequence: TGTGCCAGCAGTTACTCGTATAGACAGGCGACCTGGGAGCAGTACTTC. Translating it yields CASSYSYRQATWEQYF.

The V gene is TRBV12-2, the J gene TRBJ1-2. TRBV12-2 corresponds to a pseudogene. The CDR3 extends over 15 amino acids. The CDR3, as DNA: TGTGCAAGTCGCTTAGCCTCTCCAAATAACTATGGCTACACCTTC. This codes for CASRLASPNNYGYTF.

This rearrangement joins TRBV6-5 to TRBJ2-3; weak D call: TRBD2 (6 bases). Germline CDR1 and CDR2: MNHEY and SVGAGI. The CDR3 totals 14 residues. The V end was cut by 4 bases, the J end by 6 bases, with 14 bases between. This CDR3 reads CASSWGGVGDTQYF. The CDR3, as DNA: TGTGCCAGCAGTTGGGGCGGGGTTGGGGATACGCAGTATTTT.

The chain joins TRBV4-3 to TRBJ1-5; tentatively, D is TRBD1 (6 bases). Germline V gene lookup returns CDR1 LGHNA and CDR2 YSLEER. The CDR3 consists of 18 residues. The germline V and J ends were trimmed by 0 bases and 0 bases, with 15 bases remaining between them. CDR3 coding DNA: TGCGCCAGCAGCCAAGATCTTACAGGGTCCTATAGCAATCAGCCCCAGCATTTT. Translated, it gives CASSQDLTGSYSNQPQHF.

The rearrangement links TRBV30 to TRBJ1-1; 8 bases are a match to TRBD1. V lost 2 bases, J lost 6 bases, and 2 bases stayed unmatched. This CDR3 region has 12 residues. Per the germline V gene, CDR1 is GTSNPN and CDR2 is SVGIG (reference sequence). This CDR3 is CAWSPQGAEAFF. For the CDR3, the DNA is TGTGCCTGGAGTCCACAGGGGGCTGAAGCTTTCTTT.

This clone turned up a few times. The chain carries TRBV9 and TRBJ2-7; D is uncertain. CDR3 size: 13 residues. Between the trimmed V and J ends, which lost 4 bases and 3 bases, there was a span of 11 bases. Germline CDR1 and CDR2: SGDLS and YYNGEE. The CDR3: CASSRQYVYEQYF. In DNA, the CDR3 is TGTGCCAGCAGCCGACAATATGTCTACGAGCAGTACTTC.

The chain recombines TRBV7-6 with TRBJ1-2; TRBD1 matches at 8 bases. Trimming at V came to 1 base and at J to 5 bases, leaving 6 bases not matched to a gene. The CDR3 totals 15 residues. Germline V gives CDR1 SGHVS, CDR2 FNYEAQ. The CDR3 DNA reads TGTGCCAGCAGCTTAGACCCACAGGGGGAATATGGCTACACCTTC. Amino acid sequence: CASSLDPQGEYGYTF. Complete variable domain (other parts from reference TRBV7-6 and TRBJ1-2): GAGVSQSPRYKVTKRGQDVALRCDPISGHVSLYWYRQALGQGPEFLTYFNYEAQQDKSGLPNDRFSAERPEGSISTLTIQRTEQRDSAMYRCASSLDPQGEYGYTFGSGTRLTVV.

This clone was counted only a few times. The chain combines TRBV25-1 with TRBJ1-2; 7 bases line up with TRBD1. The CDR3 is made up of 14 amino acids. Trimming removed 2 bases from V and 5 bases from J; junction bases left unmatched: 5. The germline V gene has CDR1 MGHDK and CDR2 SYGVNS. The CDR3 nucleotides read TGTGCCAGCAGTGAACGGGGACAGCCATATGGCTACACCTTC. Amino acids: CASSERGQPYGYTF.

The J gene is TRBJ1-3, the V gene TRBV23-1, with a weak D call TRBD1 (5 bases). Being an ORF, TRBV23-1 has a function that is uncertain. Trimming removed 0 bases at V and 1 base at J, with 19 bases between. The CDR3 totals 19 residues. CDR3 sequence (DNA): TGCGCCAGCAGTCAATCGGGAGGGAGACAGTCGGGGTCTGGAAACACCATATATTTT. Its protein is CASSQSGGRQSGSGNTIYF.